The rows below give T cell receptor beta chains drawn from one sample of a study of cytomegalovirus exposure and HLA in healthy donors. TCRdb keeps only in-frame clones here, not all; method: immunoSEQ multiplex PCR. The repertoire consists of nearly 110,000 clones, with around 75% occurring once and the leading ten covering 2.5% to 3%. Sequenced sample: PBMCs. All receptors come from a male donor in good health and CMV-seropositive. Each CDR3 is given with its conserved first and last residue. D genes are given only for firm matches. Size is stated for part of the rows, as once, few or many counts, or as a class when the clone is expanded.

V: TRBV7-2
size: few
J: TRBJ1-2
D: -
DNA: TGTGCCAGCAGCTTACAGGCCTACCCTTCGGGGGGCTACACCTTC
CDR3: CASSLQAYPSGGYTF

V: TRBV19
size: few
J: TRBJ1-5
D: -
DNA: TGTGCCAGTAGTCCTACAGGGCGATGGGATCAGCCCCAGCATTTT
CDR3: CASSPTGRWDQPQHF

V: TRBV7-3
size: -
J: TRBJ2-5
D: TRBD2
DNA: TGTGCCAGCAGCTTATGGAATGGTAGCGGGAGAGTGAGGAATAGTGGAGAGACCCAGTACTTC
CDR3: CASSLWNGSGRVRNSGETQYF

V: TRBV27
size: -
J: TRBJ1-5
D: -
DNA: TGTGCCAGCAGTTTATCGGGGGGTTCGAGGCAGCCCCAGCATTTT
CDR3: CASSLSGGSRQPQHF

V: TRBV6-1
size: -
J: TRBJ1-2
D: -
DNA: TGTGCCAGCGGGGGCGCGTCGGGGTACTATGGCTACACCTTC
CDR3: CASGGASGYYGYTF

V: TRBV4-2
size: few
J: TRBJ1-4
D: TRBD1
DNA: TGTGCCAGCAGCCAACAACAGGGGGAGGCTGAAAAACTGTTTTTT
CDR3: CASSQQQGEAEKLFF

V: TRBV18
size: -
J: TRBJ1-1
D: TRBD1
DNA: TGTGCCAGCTCACCCAAGGACAGGGGGCTGGTGAACACTGAAGCTTTCTTT
CDR3: CASSPKDRGLVNTEAFF

V: TRBV12-5
size: -
J: TRBJ2-5
D: -
DNA: TGTGCTAGTGGCGTGATCGGGGAGACCCAGTACTTC
CDR3: CASGVIGETQYF

V: TRBV28
size: -
J: TRBJ1-1
D: TRBD1
DNA: TGTGCCAGCAGTCCAGCCGGACAGGGGAACACTGAAGCTTTCTTT
CDR3: CASSPAGQGNTEAFF

V: TRBV7-2
size: -
J: TRBJ2-5
D: TRBD2
DNA: TGTGCCAGCAGCCAGGTAGCGGGACAAGAGACCCAGTACTTC
CDR3: CASSQVAGQETQYF

V: TRBV7-9
size: -
J: TRBJ2-6
D: -
DNA: TGTGCCAGCAGCTTGGCGGGCTCTGGGGCCAACGTCCTGACTTTC
CDR3: CASSLAGSGANVLTF

V: TRBV5-1
size: -
J: TRBJ2-7
D: TRBD1
DNA: TGCGCCAGCAGCTTGGGCAGGGGGACCGTGTACGAGCAGTACTTC
CDR3: CASSLGRGTVYEQYF

V: TRBV27
size: -
J: TRBJ2-3
D: -
DNA: TGTGCCAGCAGTTTATCGAATAGTTGGGGGGGCGGGGCAGATACGCAGTATTTT
CDR3: CASSLSNSWGGGADTQYF

V: TRBV5-6
size: -
J: TRBJ2-7
D: -
DNA: TGTGCCAGCAGCTCGAAACAGGGAAGAAGCTCCTACGAGCAGTACTTC
CDR3: CASSSKQGRSSYEQYF

V: TRBV6-5
size: -
J: TRBJ2-1
D: TRBD2
DNA: TGTGCCAGCAGCCTAGGGCGGGGGGGTCACAATGAGCAGTTCTTC
CDR3: CASSLGRGGHNEQFF

V: TRBV28
size: -
J: TRBJ1-5
D: -
DNA: TGTGCCAGCATAGGGGGGGCATCGAGGCCCCAGCATTTT
CDR3: CASIGGASRPQHF

V: TRBV6-1
size: -
J: TRBJ1-2
D: TRBD1
DNA: TGTGCCAGCAGTCCTGGACAGGGACGATTCTATGGCTACACCTTC
CDR3: CASSPGQGRFYGYTF

V: TRBV20-1
size: -
J: TRBJ1-2
D: -
DNA: TGCAGTGCCGGGTCCTACTATGGCTACACCTTC
CDR3: CSAGSYYGYTF